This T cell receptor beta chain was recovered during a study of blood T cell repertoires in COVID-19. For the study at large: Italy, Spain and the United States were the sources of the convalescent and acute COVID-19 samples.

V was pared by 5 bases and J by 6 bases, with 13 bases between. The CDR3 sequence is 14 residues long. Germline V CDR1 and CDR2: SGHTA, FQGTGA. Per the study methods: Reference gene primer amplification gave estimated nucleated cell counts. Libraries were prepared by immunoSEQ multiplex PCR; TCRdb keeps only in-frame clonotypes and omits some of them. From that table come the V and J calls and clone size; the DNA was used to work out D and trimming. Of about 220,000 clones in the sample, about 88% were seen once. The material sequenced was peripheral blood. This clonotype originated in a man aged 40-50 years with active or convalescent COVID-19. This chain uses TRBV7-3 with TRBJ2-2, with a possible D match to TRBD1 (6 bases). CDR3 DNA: TGTGCCAGCAGCCCACAGGGTTCTCCCGGGGAGCTGTTTTTT. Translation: CASSPQGSPGELFF.